Listed here are 24 T cell receptor beta chains from one sample, sequenced in a study of T cell changes during pregnancy in multiple sclerosis. Assay: immunoSEQ multiplex PCR; the TCRdb copy retains only in-frame clones and omits some. The sample yields tens of thousands of clones, 88% seen once. Sequencing used peripheral blood, obtained before pregnancy. The receptors derive from a female donor with multiple sclerosis, enrolled in a pregnancy study.

This chain links TRBV4-2 with TRBJ2-1; 12 bases are shared with TRBD2. Losses at the gene ends were 3 bases for V and 3 bases for J; bases not matched to a gene: 3. The CDR3 consists of 16 residues. Germline V CDR1 and CDR2: LGHNA, YNFKEQ. The DNA of the CDR3 is TGTGCCAGCAGCCAGGGACTAGCGGGTGACTACAATGAGCAGTTCTTC. Translated: CASSQGLAGDYNEQFF.

This sequence joins TRBV19 and TRBJ1-2; D remains ambiguous. V shed 7 bases and J shed 6 bases, with 15 bases lying between them. CDR1 is LNHDA and CDR2 is SQIVND in the germline V gene (reference sequence). The CDR3 spans 13 residues. CDR3 amino acids: CASTDRWGDGYTF. CDR3 coding DNA: TGTGCCAGTACCGATAGGTGGGGAGATGGCTACACCTTC. The entire variable domain, with the rest obtained from reference TRBV19 and TRBJ1-2, is as follows: DGGITQSPKYLFRKEGQNVTLSCEQNLNHDAMYWYRQDPGQGLRLIYYSQIVNDFQKGDIAEGYSVSREKKESFPLTVTSAQKNPTAFYLCASTDRWGDGYTFGSGTRLTVV.

The rearrangement joins TRBV11-2 to TRBJ2-5; no firm D call. The germline V gene has CDR1 SGHAT and CDR2 FQNNGV. CDR3 length equals 11 residues. Trimming shortened V by 4 bases and J by 3 bases, and 3 bases separated the two germline ends. The DNA for the CDR3 is TGTGCCAGCAGCTCTGAAGAGACCCAGTACTTC. Its translation is CASSSEETQYF.

CDR3 region: CASSQDPLLLFVNEQFF. In DNA form, the CDR3 reads TGCGCCAGCAGCCAAGATCCGTTACTCCTTTTTGTCAATGAGCAGTTCTTC. The chain couples TRBV4-1 to TRBJ2-1; the D is unclear. Germline V gene data show CDR1 as MGHRA and CDR2 as YSYEKL. V was cut by 0 bases and J by 6 bases, with 18 bases left in between. This CDR3 is 17 amino acids long.

The V and J genes are TRBV5-4 and TRBJ2-1; 12 nucleotides line up with TRBD2. V lost 0 bases, J lost 7 bases, and 8 bases stayed unmatched. Germline CDR1 is SGHNT and CDR2 is YYREEE (reference sequence). This CDR3 comprises 17 residues. CDR3 region: CASSLAKTSGRGNEQFF. The CDR3 bases are TGTGCCAGCAGCTTGGCCAAGACTAGCGGGAGAGGGAATGAGCAGTTCTTC.

V and J are TRBV7-9 and TRBJ2-5; 7 nucleotides agree with TRBD1. The V segment lost 5 bases and the J segment 2 bases; nucleotides outside the gene matches: 8. CDR1 and CDR2 from the germline V gene are SEHNR and FQNEAQ (reference sequence). The CDR3 runs to 15 residues. The CDR3 DNA is TGTGCCAGCAGCCCAGGGGGACGCGAACAAGAGACCCAGTACTTC. This encodes CASSPGGREQETQYF.

The chain links TRBV6-1 to TRBJ1-2, with D tentatively TRBD1 (6 bases). The V gene's germline CDR1 is MNHNS and CDR2 SASEGT. Between the trimmed V and J ends, which lost 2 bases and 4 bases, there was a span of 17 bases. This CDR3 has 16 residues. CDR3 protein: CASSEKGGWEAYGYTF. CDR3 nucleotide sequence: TGTGCCAGCAGTGAAAAGGGGGGGTGGGAGGCCTATGGCTACACCTTC.

This rearrangement joins TRBV9 to TRBJ2-5, with 7 positions matching TRBD1. Unmatched junction bases numbered 3, after V lost 3 bases and J lost 1 base. Germline V CDR1 and CDR2: SGDLS, YYNGEE. The CDR3 is made up of 14 amino acids. In DNA form, the CDR3 reads TGTGCCAGCAGCGAGGCAGGGGGCCAAGAGACCCAGTACTTC. It specifies CASSEAGGQETQYF.

The V gene is TRBV18, the J gene TRBJ2-3; 12 nucleotides match TRBD1. Germline CDR1 KGHSH, CDR2 LQKENI. The CDR3 length is 16 residues. J was trimmed by 4 bases and V by 5 bases; bases with no gene match: 7. The CDR3: CASSAGTGGVSDTQYF. The CDR3 DNA follows: TGTGCCAGCTCAGCGGGGACAGGGGGCGTCTCAGATACGCAGTATTTT.

The chain links TRBV7-6 to TRBJ1-1, with D unclear. Germline V lookup: CDR1 SGHVS, CDR2 FNYEAQ. The CDR3 covers 16 residues. V shed 4 bases and J shed 5 bases, with 20 bases lying between them. The CDR3 region has the DNA TGTGCCAGCAGCTCCCTTGGGAGAGGACGAAATACTGAAGCTTTCTTT. It is translated as CASSSLGRGRNTEAFF.

The chain carries TRBV7-9 and TRBJ1-1; possible D gene TRBD1, 5 bases. The ends were cut back, 0 bases at V and 3 bases at J, with 14 bases in the middle. Germline V gene lookup returns CDR1 SEHNR and CDR2 FQNEAQ (reference sequence). The CDR3 is 16 amino acids. The CDR3 loop is CASSLAFGGGYTEAFF. The CDR3, as DNA: TGTGCCAGCAGCTTAGCTTTCGGGGGGGGATACACTGAAGCTTTCTTT. Together with reference TRBV7-9 and TRBJ1-1, the CDR3 gives the full variable domain: DTGVSQNPRHKITKRGQNVTFRCDPISEHNRLYWYRQTLGQGPEFLTYFQNEAQLEKSRLLSDRFSAERPKGSFSTLEIQRTEQGDSAMYLCASSLAFGGGYTEAFFGQGTRLTVV.

This clone was seen a few times. This chain joins TRBV7-6 and TRBJ1-6; D gene unclear. Germline V gene data show CDR1 as SGHVS and CDR2 as FNYEAQ. V was shortened by 1 base and J by 6 bases, with 16 bases between the two germline ends. The CDR3 has 17 residues. In DNA, the CDR3 is TGTGCCAGCAGCTTAGAAGCGGCAGGCAGACCTAATTCACCCCTCCACTTT. Translation gives CASSLEAAGRPNSPLHF.

The chain carries TRBV30 and TRBJ2-7; TRBD2 matches 15 bases. V lost 5 bases to trimming and J lost 5 bases; unmatched junction nucleotides: 1. This CDR3 comprises 13 residues. CDR1 and CDR2 from the germline V gene are GTSNPN and SVGIG (reference sequence). The CDR3 loop is CAWGLAGGNEQYF. CDR3 coding DNA: TGTGCCTGGGGACTAGCGGGAGGGAACGAGCAGTACTTC.

The V call is TRBV19, the J call TRBJ1-6; 7 nucleotides match TRBD1. Unmatched junction bases numbered 7, after V lost 5 bases and J lost 9 bases. Germline CDR1 LNHDA, CDR2 SQIVND (reference sequence). The CDR3 covers 14 residues. Here the CDR3 reads CASSSRGPGSPLHF. CDR3 coding DNA: TGTGCCAGTAGTTCGAGGGGGCCGGGTTCACCCCTCCACTTT.

This clone was observed once. The chain links TRBV18 to TRBJ1-1; unclear D gene. CDR1 KGHSH and CDR2 LQKENI come from the germline V gene. This CDR3 has 12 residues. Trimming cost V 3 bases and J 6 bases, with 8 bases left between them. The CDR3 sequence: CASSPRSAEAFF. The CDR3 bases are TGTGCCAGCTCACCTCGTTCCGCTGAAGCTTTCTTT.

The V gene is TRBV29-1, the J gene TRBJ1-2; perhaps TRBD1 as D (6 bases). V lost 4 bases and J 4 bases, leaving 13 bases between the germline ends. The germline CDR1 and CDR2 sequences are SQVTM and ANQGSEA. The CDR3 length is 13 residues. Written as DNA, the CDR3 is TGCAGCGTTGGACAGGTTTCCCCCTATGGCTACACCTTC. This gives the protein CSVGQVSPYGYTF.

This rearrangement joins TRBV13 to TRBJ1-1; no firm D call. The V end was cut by 5 bases, the J end by 8 bases, with 9 bases between. The CDR3 runs to 11 residues. Germline V lookup: CDR1 PRHDT, CDR2 FYEKMQ (reference sequence). The CDR3 DNA sequence: TGTGCCAGCAGCGGCGGGAGGGAAGCTTTCTTT. Translation gives CASSGGREAFF.

This rearrangement joins TRBV13 to TRBJ2-2; D remains ambiguous. Trimming took 4 bases from V and 5 from J, leaving 8 bases between them. The CDR3 consists of 13 residues. Germline V gene data show CDR1 as PRHDT and CDR2 as FYEKMQ (reference sequence). CDR3 sequence reads: CASSSTVTGELFF. DNA for the CDR3: TGTGCCAGCAGCTCCACAGTTACCGGGGAGCTGTTTTTT.

This sequence joins TRBV18 and TRBJ1-4; 8 bases agree with TRBD1. The CDR3 runs to 17 residues. The V gene end was trimmed by 0 bases and the J gene end by 4 bases; junction bases not matched to a gene: 7. Germline V gene sequence: CDR1 KGHSH, CDR2 LQKENI. The CDR3 coding sequence is TGTGCCAGCTCACCACCGACAGGGGAATCGGGTAATGAAAAACTGTTTTTT. Translated: CASSPPTGESGNEKLFF.

V is TRBV6-5 and J is TRBJ1-1; 7 bases are shared with TRBD1. CDR3 length equals 13 residues. Germline V gives CDR1 MNHEY, CDR2 SVGAGI. Germline trimming cut 6 bases from V and 10 bases from J; bases unmatched to any gene: 11. CDR3 sequence (DNA): TGTGCCAGCAGCCTCGGACAGGCCCGAAGAGCTTTCTTT. Translation gives CASSLGQARRAFF.

This rearrangement joins TRBV5-1 to TRBJ2-1; 11 bases align to TRBD2. The germline CDR1 and CDR2 sequences are SGHRS and YFSETQ. The J segment lost 4 bases and the V segment lost 2 bases, leaving 5 bases of the junction unmatched. This CDR3 is 16 amino acids long. The CDR3: CASSFQTSGVYNEQFF. The CDR3 nucleotides are TGCGCCAGCAGCTTTCAGACTAGCGGGGTATACAATGAGCAGTTCTTC.

The V call is TRBV11-2, the J call TRBJ2-5, with D maybe TRBD2 (7 bases). The CDR3 consists of 13 residues. Germline CDR1 reads SGHAT; CDR2 reads FQNNGV. V was pared by 6 bases and J by 7 bases, with 15 bases between. The CDR3 DNA reads as TGTGCCAGCAGTGCACTAGCGACAGGGACCCAGTACTTC. Translated: CASSALATGTQYF.

CDR3 DNA sequence: TGTGCCAGCAAACAAGGGACAGCCAATCAGCCCCAGCATTTT. Translated: CASKQGTANQPQHF. The V and J genes are TRBV6-5 and TRBJ1-5; 7 positions agree with TRBD1. The CDR3 totals 14 residues. Germline loops: CDR1 MNHEY, CDR2 SVGAGI. Trimming took 7 bases from V and 3 from J; bases not matched to a gene: 6.

This sequence joins TRBV5-1 and TRBJ2-2; 8 bases map to TRBD2. V was pared by 3 bases and J by 0 bases, with 1 base of the junction left unmatched. Germline V gene data show CDR1 as SGHRS and CDR2 as YFSETQ. The CDR3 is 15 residues long. CDR3 sequence reads: CASSSGLANTGELFF. DNA of the CDR3: TGCGCCAGCAGCTCGGGACTAGCGAACACCGGGGAGCTGTTTTTT.